Shown below are 7 T cell receptor beta chains from a single sample sequenced in a study of post-analysis software for immune sequencing data (dated by TCRdb to between 2014 and 2016). For these receptors, no antigen is known. Overall study outcomes, separate from this receptor: Significantly higher frequencies in patients than in controls were found for roughly 5 TRBV segments, including TRBV5-6, TRBV5-1 and TRBV20-1.

The method was PCR. The instrument was an Illumina HiSeq 2500. Unique molecular identifiers were incorporated into TCR beta cDNA libraries to reduce PCR and sequencing biases. TCRdb itself trimmed the public reads at Q25 with fastp, ran MiXCR and retained productive beta chains. A single entry per CDR3 protein holds the most common genes and DNA from its merged rows. Here the sample has about 400,000 distinct CDR3 sequences; around 37% occur a single time. The top ten clonotypes cover 13% of the sample. Sequenced: blood. All receptors derive from a girl between 10 and 17 years old with multiple sclerosis.

The rearrangement uses TRBV3-1 and TRBJ2-5; D might be TRBD1 (5 bases). Trimming took 4 bases from V and 4 from J, leaving 13 bases between them. Germline loops: CDR1 LGHDT, CDR2 YNNKEL (reference sequence). This CDR3 spans 14 amino acids. CDR3 region: CASSPPGRGETQYF. The DNA of the CDR3 is TGTGCCAGCAGCCCTCCGGGTAGGGGAGAGACCCAGTACTTC.

This clonotype was observed a handful of times. This sequence joins TRBV20-1 and TRBJ1-4, with 12 bases that match TRBD1. The CDR3 contains 15 residues. CDR1 and CDR2 from the germline V gene are DFQATT and SNEGSKA (reference sequence). V dropped 5 bases and J dropped 4; count of bases not matched to a gene: 5. CDR3 bases: TGCAGTGCTGCGGGACAGGGGGCCTTTAATGAAAAACTGTTTTTT. Its protein product is CSAAGQGAFNEKLFF.

The chain uses TRBV3-1 and TRBJ2-7; 9 bases align to TRBD1. The CDR3 is 15 amino acids. The germline V gene encodes CDR1 LGHDT and CDR2 YNNKEL (reference sequence). Trimming removed 0 bases from V and 2 bases from J; junction bases left unmatched: 2. The CDR3 DNA follows: TGTGCCAGCAGCCAAGACGGGACAGGGCCCTACGAGCAGTACTTC. It yields the protein CASSQDGTGPYEQYF.

The chain links TRBV4-1 to TRBJ2-7; D uncertain. The V gene's germline CDR1 is MGHRA and CDR2 YSYEKL. The CDR3 contains 13 residues. Trimming took off 0 bases at V and 4 bases at J, with 7 bases between the two ends. CDR3 sequence reads: CASSQDHGYEQYF. In DNA, the CDR3 is TGCGCCAGCAGCCAAGATCACGGATACGAGCAGTACTTC.

This clonotype was picked up a small number of times. The chain joins TRBV25-1 to TRBJ2-1; TRBD2 agrees at 7 bases. The germline CDR1 and CDR2 sequences are MGHDK and SYGVNS. With 5 bases clipped from V and 4 bases from J, the junction kept 8 bases outside the gene matches. This CDR3 is 15 amino acids long. CDR3 loop: CASSRAGAGYNEQFF. In DNA form, the CDR3 reads TGTGCCAGCAGTAGGGCGGGAGCGGGGTACAATGAGCAGTTCTTC.

The J gene is TRBJ2-4, the V gene TRBV7-2; 7 bases align to TRBD1. Near its end, the DNA agrees better with TRBJ2-7, so the J call may be wrong. CDR3 size: 14 residues. Per the germline V gene, CDR1 is SGHTA and CDR2 is FQGNSA. As DNA, the CDR3 is TGTGCCAGCAGCTGGGGGACAGCCGCGAACGAGCAGTACTTC. Translation gives CASSWGTAANEQYF.

This clonotype was seen a handful of times. The chain couples TRBV7-9 to TRBJ1-4; no definite D call. Trimming took off 2 bases at V and 5 bases at J, with 12 bases between the two ends. The CDR3 is made up of 15 amino acids. Germline assignment: CDR1 SEHNR and CDR2 FQNEAQ (reference sequence). In nucleotides, the CDR3 is TGTGCCAGCAGCTTATGGCGGACGGAGAATGAAAAACTGTTTTTT. It encodes CASSLWRTENEKLFF.